This TCR beta chain came from a study of blood T cell repertoires in COVID-19. Study-wide background: COVID-19 samples collected from the United States, Italy and Spain covered acute and convalescent phases. Sample material is recorded as cDNA or gDNA derived from T cells, B-cell-depleted T cells, or PBMCs.

The V and J ends lost 11 bases and 7 bases respectively, with 18 bases between them. Germline V gene data show CDR1 as ENHRY and CDR2 as SYGVKD. This CDR3 region has 12 residues. Sequenced by immunoSEQ multiplex PCR; TCRdb stores in-frame clones only, minus some. Of around 230,000 clones in the sample, about nine tenths were seen once. The chain recombines TRBV10-3 with TRBJ2-7; D unresolved. The sample consisted of PBMCs or T cells enriched from blood (not recorded which). The clonotype originates from a woman in her thirties with acute COVID-19. CDR3 bases: TGTGCCGTCCGTTTGGTGGTGACAGAGCAGTACTTC. The encoded protein is CAVRLVVTEQYF.